Following are 5 T cell receptor beta chains from one sample sequenced in a study of T cells in Graves' hyperthyroidism and ophthalmopathy. The source material, RNA transcripts, was used to amplify TCR beta CDR3 regions. A set of HTBI primers served as the primers for a first-round RT-PCR of the TCR CDR3. Each CDR3 protein is one row after TCRdb ran MiXCR on the multiplex PCR reads. This sample has about 690,000 distinct CDR3 sequences, with 15% to 20% found just once. Source material: blood. Receptor source: a man in his fifties or sixties with Graves' hyperthyroidism.

This clonotype was observed a handful of times. The chain combines TRBV28 with TRBJ2-1; the D is unclear. This CDR3 comprises 15 residues. Trimming stripped 2 bases from V and 7 bases from J, with 15 bases between. CDR1 and CDR2 (germline): MDHEN, SYDVKM. CDR3 residues: CASSLPDTFVNEQFF. For the CDR3, the DNA is TGTGCCAGCAGTTTACCAGATACGTTCGTGAATGAGCAGTTCTTC.

This clonotype was counted once. A much larger clone differs by one base, so this may be a read error. J is TRBJ2-7 and V is TRBV5-1, with D uncertain. Germline CDR1 reads SGHRS; CDR2 reads YFSETQ. This CDR3 region has 14 residues. CDR3 DNA sequence: TGCGCCAGCAGCTTTACATCAGTAGCCTACGAGCAGTGCTTC. Residues: CASSFTSVAYEQCF.

This clonotype has a handful of counts. The rearrangement joins TRBV27 to TRBJ2-6; D gene uncertain. V lost 3 bases and J lost 4, with 10 bases in between. Germline CDR1 MNHEY, CDR2 SMNVEV (reference sequence). This CDR3 region has 15 residues. CDR3: CASSFLGAGANVLTF. CDR3 nucleotide sequence: TGTGCCAGCAGTTTTTTAGGAGCCGGGGCCAACGTCCTGACTTTC.

This clonotype was seen ten or more times. The chain carries TRBV25-1 and TRBJ1-2; no firm D call. CDR1 MGHDK and CDR2 SYGVNS come from the germline V gene. Trimming cost V 4 bases and J 4 bases, with 10 bases left between them. The CDR3 is 13 amino acids. The CDR3 nucleotides are TGTGCCAGCAGTGCCGCGGGTCTCTATGGCTACACCTTC. It specifies CASSAAGLYGYTF.

The chain is built from TRBV7-6 and TRBJ1-3; D not resolved. Trimming cost V 0 bases and J 4 bases, with 13 bases left between them. The CDR3 is 16 residues long. Per germline, CDR1 SGHVS and CDR2 FNYEAQ. For the CDR3, the DNA is TGTGCCAGCAGCTTAGCGCTCGGGGATGGGGGAAACACCATATATTTT. Its translation is CASSLALGDGGNTIYF.